The clone carrying this T cell receptor beta chain was picked up one time. How the authors handled the data: Amplified reference gene primers provided the basis for estimating nucleated cell counts. Here immunoSEQ multiplex PCR was the method, and the copy in TCRdb shows in-frame clones only, minus some. V and J calls plus clone size are reproduced from that table; the DNA served to infer D and trimming. This table holds more than 95,000 clones, about 80% found once. The data are from a study of blood T cell repertoires in COVID-19. Study details: Material from acute and convalescent COVID-19 was sourced from the United States, Italy and Spain. T cells, B-cell-depleted T cells, or PBMCs provided the cDNA or gDNA that served as material.

The trim removed 0 bases at V and 6 bases at J, leaving 8 bases unmatched. The CDR3 runs 15 residues. Germline CDR1 is SGHRS and CDR2 is YFSETQ. Sequencing input: peripheral blood. The chain combines TRBV5-1 with TRBJ1-2, with 7 bases identical to TRBD1. The TCR was taken from a man in his 70s with active or convalescent COVID-19. The CDR3: CASSLEGAIGDGYTF. In DNA form, the CDR3 reads TGCGCCAGCAGCTTGGAGGGGGCCATTGGTGATGGCTACACCTTC.